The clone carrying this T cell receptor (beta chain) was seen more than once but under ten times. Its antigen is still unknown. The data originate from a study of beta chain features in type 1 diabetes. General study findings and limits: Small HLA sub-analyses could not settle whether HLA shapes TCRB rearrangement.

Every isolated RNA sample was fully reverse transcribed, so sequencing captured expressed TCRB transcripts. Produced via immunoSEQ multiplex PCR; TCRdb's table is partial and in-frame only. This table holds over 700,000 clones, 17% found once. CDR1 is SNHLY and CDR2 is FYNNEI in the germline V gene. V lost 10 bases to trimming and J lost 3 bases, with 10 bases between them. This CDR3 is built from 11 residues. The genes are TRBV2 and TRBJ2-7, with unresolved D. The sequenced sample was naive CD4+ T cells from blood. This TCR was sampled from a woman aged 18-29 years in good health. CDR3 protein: CATKSNYEQYF. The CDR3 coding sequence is TGTGCCACCAAGTCCAACTACGAGCAGTACTTC.